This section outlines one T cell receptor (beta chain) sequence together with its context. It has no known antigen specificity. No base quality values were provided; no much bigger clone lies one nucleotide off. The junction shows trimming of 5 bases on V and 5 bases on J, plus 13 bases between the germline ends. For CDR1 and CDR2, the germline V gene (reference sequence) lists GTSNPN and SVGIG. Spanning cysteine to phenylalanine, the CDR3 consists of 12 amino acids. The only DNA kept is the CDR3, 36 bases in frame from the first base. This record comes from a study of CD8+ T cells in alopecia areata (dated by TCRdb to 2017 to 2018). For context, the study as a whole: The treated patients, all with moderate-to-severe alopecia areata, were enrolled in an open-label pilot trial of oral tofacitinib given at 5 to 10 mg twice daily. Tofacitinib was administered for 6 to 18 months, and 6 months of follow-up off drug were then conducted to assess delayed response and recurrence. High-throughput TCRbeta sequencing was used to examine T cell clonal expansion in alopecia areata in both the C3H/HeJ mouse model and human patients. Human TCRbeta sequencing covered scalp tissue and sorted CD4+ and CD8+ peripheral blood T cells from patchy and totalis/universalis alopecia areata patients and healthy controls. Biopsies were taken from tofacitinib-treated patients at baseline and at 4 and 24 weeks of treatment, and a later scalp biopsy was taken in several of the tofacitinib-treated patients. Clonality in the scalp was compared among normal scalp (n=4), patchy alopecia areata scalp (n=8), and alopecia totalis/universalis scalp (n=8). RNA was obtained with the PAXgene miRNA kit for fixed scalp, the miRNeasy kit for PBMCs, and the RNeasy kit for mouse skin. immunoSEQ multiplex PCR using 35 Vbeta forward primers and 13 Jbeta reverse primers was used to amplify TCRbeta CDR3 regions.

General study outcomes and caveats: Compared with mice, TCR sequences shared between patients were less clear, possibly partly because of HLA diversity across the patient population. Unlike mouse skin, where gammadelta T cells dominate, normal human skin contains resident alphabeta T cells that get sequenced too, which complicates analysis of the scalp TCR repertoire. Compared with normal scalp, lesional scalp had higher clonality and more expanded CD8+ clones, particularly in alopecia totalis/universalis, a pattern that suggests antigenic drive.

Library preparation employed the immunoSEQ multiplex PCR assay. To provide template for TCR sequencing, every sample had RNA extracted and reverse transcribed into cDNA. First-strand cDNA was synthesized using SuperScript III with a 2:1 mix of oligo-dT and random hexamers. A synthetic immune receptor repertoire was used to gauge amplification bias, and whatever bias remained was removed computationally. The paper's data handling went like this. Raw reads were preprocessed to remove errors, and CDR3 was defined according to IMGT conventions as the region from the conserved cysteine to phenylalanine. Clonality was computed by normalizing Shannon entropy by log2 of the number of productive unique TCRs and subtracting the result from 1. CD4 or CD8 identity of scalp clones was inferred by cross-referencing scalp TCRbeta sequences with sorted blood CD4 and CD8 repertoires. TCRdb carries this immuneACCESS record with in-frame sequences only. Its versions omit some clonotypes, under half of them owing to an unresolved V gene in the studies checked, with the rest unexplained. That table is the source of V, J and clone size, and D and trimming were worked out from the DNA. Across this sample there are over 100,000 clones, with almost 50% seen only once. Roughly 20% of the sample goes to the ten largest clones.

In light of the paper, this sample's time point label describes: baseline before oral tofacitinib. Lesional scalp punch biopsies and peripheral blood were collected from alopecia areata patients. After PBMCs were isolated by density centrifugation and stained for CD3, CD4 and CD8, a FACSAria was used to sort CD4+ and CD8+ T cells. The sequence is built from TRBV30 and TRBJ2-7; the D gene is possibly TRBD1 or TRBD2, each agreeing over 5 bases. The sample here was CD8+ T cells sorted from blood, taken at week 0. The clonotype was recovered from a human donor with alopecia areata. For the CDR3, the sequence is CAWSRERDEQYF. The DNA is TGTGCCTGGTCCAGGGAGCGCGACGAGCAGTACTTC.